This TCR beta chain was retrieved from a study of blood T cell repertoires in COVID-19. Study-level information: Both acute and convalescent COVID-19 samples were obtained from the United States, Italy and Spain. PBMCs, B-cell-depleted T cells, or T cells provided the cDNA or gDNA that made up the material.

The CDR3 totals 16 residues. V was clipped by 1 base and J by 3 bases; unmatched bases: 3. Germline lookup yields CDR1 KGHSH and CDR2 LQKENI. Using immunoSEQ multiplex PCR, the repertoire was profiled, and TCRdb retains in-frame clones only, with some absent. The sample lists 150,000 to 200,000 clones; more than 70% were seen once. The V and J genes are TRBV18 and TRBJ2-2, with 9 nucleotides matching TRBD1. Sequenced input: peripheral blood. This TCR came from a human donor in a cohort sampled during active COVID-19. The CDR3 here is CASSPQQGADTGELFF. The CDR3 DNA reads as TGTGCCAGCTCACCACAACAGGGGGCGGACACCGGGGAGCTGTTTTTT.